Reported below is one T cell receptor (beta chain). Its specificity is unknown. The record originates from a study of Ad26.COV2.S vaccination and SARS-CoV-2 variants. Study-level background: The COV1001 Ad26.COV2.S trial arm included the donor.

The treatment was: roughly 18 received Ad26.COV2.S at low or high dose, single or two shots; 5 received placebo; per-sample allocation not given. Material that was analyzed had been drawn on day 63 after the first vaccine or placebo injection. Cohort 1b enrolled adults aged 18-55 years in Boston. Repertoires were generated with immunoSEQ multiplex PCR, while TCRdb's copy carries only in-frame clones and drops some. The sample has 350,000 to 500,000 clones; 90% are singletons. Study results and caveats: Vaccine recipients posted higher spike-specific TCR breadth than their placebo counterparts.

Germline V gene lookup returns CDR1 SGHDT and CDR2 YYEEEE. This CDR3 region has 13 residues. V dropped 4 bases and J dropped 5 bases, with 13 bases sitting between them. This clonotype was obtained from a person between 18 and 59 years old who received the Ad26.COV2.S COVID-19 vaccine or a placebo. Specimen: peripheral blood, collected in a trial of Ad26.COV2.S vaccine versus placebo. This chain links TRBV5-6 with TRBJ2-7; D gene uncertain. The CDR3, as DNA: TGTGCCAGCAGCCCTCGCCAGGCCCACGAGCAGTACTTC. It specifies CASSPRQAHEQYF. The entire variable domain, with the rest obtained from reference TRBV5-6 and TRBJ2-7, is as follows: DAGVTQSPTHLIKTRGQQVTLRCSPKSGHDTVSWYQQALGQGPQFIFQYYEEEERQRGNFPDRFSGHQFPNYSSELNVNALLLGDSALYLCASSPRQAHEQYFGPGTRLTVT.